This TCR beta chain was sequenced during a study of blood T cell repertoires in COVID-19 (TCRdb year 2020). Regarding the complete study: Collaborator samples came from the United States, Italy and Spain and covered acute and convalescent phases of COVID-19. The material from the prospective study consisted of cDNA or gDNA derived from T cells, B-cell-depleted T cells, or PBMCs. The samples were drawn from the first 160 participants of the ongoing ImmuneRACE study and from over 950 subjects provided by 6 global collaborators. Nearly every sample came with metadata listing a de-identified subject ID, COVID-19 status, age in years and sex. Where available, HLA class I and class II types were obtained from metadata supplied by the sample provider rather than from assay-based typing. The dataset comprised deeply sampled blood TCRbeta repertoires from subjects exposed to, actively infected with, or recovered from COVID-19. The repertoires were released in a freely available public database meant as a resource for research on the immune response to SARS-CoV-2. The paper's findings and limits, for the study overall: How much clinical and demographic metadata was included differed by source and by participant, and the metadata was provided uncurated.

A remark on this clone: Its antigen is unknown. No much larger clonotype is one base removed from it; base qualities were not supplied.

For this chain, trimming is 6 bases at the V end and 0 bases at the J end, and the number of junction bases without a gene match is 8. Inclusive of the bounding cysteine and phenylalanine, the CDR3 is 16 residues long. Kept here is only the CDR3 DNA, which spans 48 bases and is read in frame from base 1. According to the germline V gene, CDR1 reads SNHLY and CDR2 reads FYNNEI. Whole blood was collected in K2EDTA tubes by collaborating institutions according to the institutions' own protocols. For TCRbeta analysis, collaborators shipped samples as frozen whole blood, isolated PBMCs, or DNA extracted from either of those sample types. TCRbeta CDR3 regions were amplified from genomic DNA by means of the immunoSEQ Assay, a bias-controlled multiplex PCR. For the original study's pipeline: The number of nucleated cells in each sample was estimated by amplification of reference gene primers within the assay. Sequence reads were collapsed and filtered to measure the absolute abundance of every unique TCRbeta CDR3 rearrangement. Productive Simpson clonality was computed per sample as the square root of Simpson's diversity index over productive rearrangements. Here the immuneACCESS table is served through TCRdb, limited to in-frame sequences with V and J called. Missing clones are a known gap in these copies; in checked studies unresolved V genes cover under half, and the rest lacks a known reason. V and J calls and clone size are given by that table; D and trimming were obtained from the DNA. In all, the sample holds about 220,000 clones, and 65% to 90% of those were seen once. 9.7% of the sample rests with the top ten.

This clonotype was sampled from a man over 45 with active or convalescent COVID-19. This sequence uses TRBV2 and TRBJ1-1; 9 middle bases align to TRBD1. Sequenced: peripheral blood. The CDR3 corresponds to CASSSGQGWMNTEAFF. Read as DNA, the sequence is TGTGCCAGCAGCTCCGGACAGGGGTGGATGAACACTGAAGCTTTCTTT.